The following is a T cell receptor (beta chain) sequence with its context. The sample belongs to a study of blood T cell repertoires in COVID-19. Under the authors' procedure: Using reference gene primer amplification, nucleated cell counts were estimated. The protocol was immunoSEQ multiplex PCR, while the TCRdb copy is restricted to in-frame clones and leaves out a portion. Clonal size and the V and J genes are those of that table, whereas D and trimming came from the DNA. Among roughly 97,000 clones listed, 75% to 85% were seen once. CDR1 is LGHNA and CDR2 is YNFKEQ in the germline V gene. V gave up 0 bases and J gave up 2 bases; unmatched junction bases: 0. The CDR3 length is 15 residues.

The chain has TRBV4-2 and TRBJ2-7; the match to TRBD2 covers 11 bases. Sequencing input: peripheral blood. The receptor's source is a man in his sixties with acute or convalescent COVID-19. For the CDR3, the DNA is TGTGCCAGCAGCCAAGAACTAGCGGGAGCCTACGAGCAGTACTTC. Its translation: CASSQELAGAYEQYF.